A selection of T cell receptor beta chains follows, all from one sample in a study of CD8 T cells in Susac syndrome. MiXCR was run by TCRdb on the immunoSEQ multiplex PCR reads, yielding one entry per CDR3 protein. The sample lists about 120,000 distinct CDR3 sequences; about 93% were seen once. The specimen sequenced was CD4+ T cells from PBMCs. These receptors were obtained from a human donor in good health. The CDR3 runs from the conserved cysteine through the conserved F or W.

j_gene	v_gene	CDR3aa
TRBJ2-6	TRBV10-3	CAIGQGSGANVLTF
TRBJ1-2	TRBV5-4	CASSLLGGRGGYTF
TRBJ1-5	TRBV2	CASDRGFNQPQHF
TRBJ2-5	TRBV20-1	CSAIQASGGETQYF
TRBJ2-3	TRBV6-2/TRBV6-3	CASSSGTVDTQYF
TRBJ2-2	TRBV11-2	CASSSGSPGRGGTGELFF
TRBJ2-3	TRBV3-1	CASSQGEQTYTDTQYF
TRBJ2-7	TRBV3-1	CASSPTLRIYEQYF
TRBJ1-5	TRBV7-2	CASSRRLDQPQHF
TRBJ1-3	TRBV29-1	CSATAGGSGNTIYF
TRBJ2-7	TRBV5-1	CASSWGFRGAENLRTKHEQYF